These 3 T cell receptor beta chains share one sample of origin, sequenced in a study of blood T cell repertoires in COVID-19. Profiled with immunoSEQ multiplex PCR; TCRdb holds only in-frame clones, not every one. There are some 250,000 clones in the sample; around 84% occur only once, and roughly 5% lies in the top ten. What was sequenced was peripheral blood. The source of these receptors is a woman in her fifties or sixties with COVID-19, enrolled during active disease.

A remark on this clone: The same CDR3 is also encoded by other DNA sequences in this sample. The chain is built from TRBV18 and TRBJ1-1; D ambiguous. V was pared by 0 bases and J by 1 base, with 9 bases between. The germline V gene encodes CDR1 KGHSH and CDR2 LQKENI. The CDR3 covers 15 residues. Here the CDR3 reads CASSPPRHPNTEAFF. CDR3 coding DNA: TGTGCCAGCTCACCACCGAGACACCCGAACACTGAAGCTTTCTTT.

The table lists this clone with a count of one. The chain carries TRBV10-3 and TRBJ2-1, with 8 bases that match TRBD1. Trimming at V came to 8 bases and at J to 4 bases, leaving 4 bases not matched to a gene. Germline V gives CDR1 ENHRY, CDR2 SYGVKD. The CDR3 is made up of 13 amino acids. CDR3 amino acids: CAIQGAMYNEQFF. The DNA of the CDR3 is TGTGCCATCCAGGGGGCCATGTACAATGAGCAGTTCTTC.

The chain has TRBV7-8 and TRBJ2-1, with TRBD2 matching over 9 bases. The CDR3 is made up of 15 amino acids. Per germline, CDR1 SGHVS and CDR2 FQNEAQ. V dropped 5 bases and J dropped 9; count of bases not matched to a gene: 11. The CDR3 DNA reads as TGTGCCAGCAGCGAAACCTCTATAGCGGGAGCTGAGCAGTTCTTC. It codes for CASSETSIAGAEQFF.